These T cell receptor beta chains were read from a single sample in a study of PD-1 blockade in mismatch repair-deficient tumors. Data came from immunoSEQ multiplex PCR; TCRdb stores just in-frame clones and leaves some out. The data contain roughly 80,000 clones, 81% of them seen just once; the ten biggest clones take up just over 2.5%. Sequenced material: peripheral blood, taken 12 weeks after starting pembrolizumab. The receptors stem from an adult with mismatch repair-deficient cancer. Both conserved end residues are part of each CDR3. A D gene is named only where the DNA matches it firmly. Size is omitted from some rows. Given values are once, few, many or a class for expanded clones.

J,D,V,size,CDR3,DNA
TRBJ2-3,-,TRBV19,-,CASTDPNLGTQYF,TGTGCCAGTACCGACCCCAACCTCGGTACGCAGTATTTT
TRBJ2-3,-,TRBV9,-,CASSPRALRTDTQYF,TGTGCCAGCAGCCCCCGGGCGTTACGCACAGATACGCAGTATTTT
TRBJ1-3,-,TRBV7-9,-,CARDSGITGGNTIYF,TGTGCCAGGGATTCCGGGATCACTGGGGGGAACACCATATATTTT
TRBJ2-5,TRBD1,TRBV29-1,-,CSVETRDSQYF,TGCAGCGTTGAAACCCGGGACAGCCAGTACTTC
TRBJ1-1,-,TRBV29-1,-,CSVRQTNTEAFF,TGCAGCGTCCGACAGACGAACACTGAAGCTTTCTTT
TRBJ1-2,TRBD1,TRBV6-5,-,CASSDGGTGRYGYTF,TGTGCCAGCAGCGACGGGGGGACAGGGAGATATGGCTACACCTTC
TRBJ2-1,-,TRBV5-1,-,CASSLGPDFYNEQFF,TGCGCCAGCAGCCTCGGACCGGACTTTTACAATGAGCAGTTCTTC
TRBJ2-1,-,TRBV10-2,-,CASSERSGAGNEQFF,TGCGCCAGCAGTGAGCGTTCGGGAGCAGGCAATGAGCAGTTCTTC
TRBJ2-3,TRBD2,TRBV6-6,-,CASSSLAGGVDTQYF,TGTGCCAGCAGTTCCCTAGCGGGAGGGGTAGATACGCAGTATTTT
TRBJ2-5,-,TRBV7-2,once,CASSSTGRETQYF,TGTGCCAGCAGCTCAACAGGGAGGGAGACCCAGTACTTC
TRBJ1-2,TRBD1,TRBV19,-,CASRPGDSPYGYTF,TGTGCCAGTAGACCCGGGGACAGTCCCTATGGCTACACCTTC
TRBJ2-7,-,TRBV15,once,CATSRDFKGTEQYF,TGTGCCACCAGCAGAGATTTTAAGGGGACCGAGCAGTACTTC
TRBJ2-2,TRBD2,TRBV5-6,-,CASSPLTSGNTGELFF,TGTGCCAGCAGCCCCCTGACTAGCGGTAACACCGGGGAGCTGTTTTTT
TRBJ2-7,TRBD2,TRBV29-1,-,CSAEGPSGSEQYF,TGCAGCGCCGAGGGTCCTAGCGGGAGCGAGCAGTACTTC
TRBJ2-5,-,TRBV11-3,-,CASSRGRTGNTGTQYF,TGTGCCAGCAGTCGCGGACGCACGGGGAACACGGGGACCCAGTACTTC
TRBJ1-2,-,TRBV5-1,-,CASSSGPEGLVYGYTF,TGCGCCAGCAGCTCCGGACCCGAGGGTTTGGTCTATGGCTACACCTTC
TRBJ1-2,-,TRBV5-4,-,CASSPSGRSGYTF,TGTGCCAGCAGCCCCTCGGGCCGGAGTGGCTACACCTTC
TRBJ2-5,-,TRBV7-2,-,CASSGNSRETQYF,TGTGCCAGCAGCGGAAACTCCAGAGAGACCCAGTACTTC
TRBJ2-1,TRBD2,TRBV11-3,-,CASSLGLLAGGFNEQFF,TGTGCCAGCAGCTTAGGGTTGCTAGCGGGAGGGTTCAATGAGCAGTTCTTC
TRBJ1-3,-,TRBV18,-,CASSPQGNTIYF,TGTGCCAGCTCACCCCAGGGAAACACCATATATTTT
TRBJ2-7,-,TRBV7-2,once,CASSYTSVEQYF,TGTGCCAGCAGCTACACATCTGTCGAGCAGTACTTC
TRBJ2-7,TRBD1,TRBV27,-,CASSRISGQALYEQYF,TGTGCCAGCAGTCGGATCTCGGGACAGGCCCTCTACGAGCAGTACTTC
TRBJ2-6,TRBD1,TRBV11-2,-,CASRRPGAGGSSGANVLTF,TGTGCCAGCAGGAGACCAGGGGCAGGGGGTTCCTCTGGGGCCAACGTCCTGACTTTC
TRBJ1-1,TRBD1,TRBV14,-,CASSETGGKSAFF,TGTGCCAGCAGCGAAACAGGGGGGAAATCCGCTTTCTTT
TRBJ1-1,-,TRBV7-2,once,CASSLLRAGTEAFF,TGTGCCAGCAGCTTACTCAGGGCTGGCACTGAAGCTTTCTTT
TRBJ2-3,-,TRBV15,-,CATSRGAGSTDTQYF,TGTGCCACCAGCAGAGGGGCAGGAAGCACAGATACGCAGTATTTT
TRBJ1-4,-,TRBV18,-,CASSPPAINNEKLFF,TGTGCCAGCTCACCACCGGCCATAAATAATGAAAAACTGTTTTTT
TRBJ2-1,-,TRBV7-2,-,CASSPGTYNEQFF,TGTGCCAGCAGCCCGGGGACATACAATGAGCAGTTCTTC